The sequence of this TCR beta chain was determined in a study of patients and donors after allogeneic stem cell transplantation. Germline V lookup: CDR1 KGHDR, CDR2 SFDVKD. This CDR3 comprises 18 residues. V shed 5 bases, J shed 4 bases, and the junction held 15 bases outside the gene matches. MiXCR was run by TCRdb on the RT-PCR reads, yielding one entry per CDR3 protein. Among about a million distinct CDR3 sequences, 15% to 20% were seen once, and the ten largest hold roughly 6%. The sample was blood, either unsorted or a sorted T cell fraction (not recorded which). The chain links TRBV24-1 to TRBJ1-5; the match to TRBD1 covers 8 bases. The receptor was derived from a human donor who was either an allogeneic HSCT recipient or a stem cell or donor lymphocyte infusion donor (not recorded which). It is not recorded whose cells these are; they may come from a transplant donor. The CDR3 nucleotides read TGTGCCACCAGTGGTGAGGGACAGGAGAATATCGGTAATCAGCCCCAGCATTTT. Amino acid sequence: CATSGEGQENIGNQPQHF.